This TCR beta chain was recovered during a study of cytotoxic CD8 clonotypes in ibrutinib-treated CLL. Study conclusions and caveats: Public clonotypes, an uncommon group, contracted or remained stable on treatment.

Data came from immunoSEQ multiplex PCR; TCRdb stores just in-frame clones and leaves some out. The repertoire consists of over 120,000 clones, with about 76% occurring once and the leading ten covering approximately 5.1%. This clone was seen once. The target antigen is unknown. The V and J ends lost 7 bases and 1 base respectively, with 7 bases between them. This CDR3 region has 12 residues. Germline loops: CDR1 MDHEN, CDR2 SYDVKM. The receptor comes from a human donor with chronic lymphocytic leukemia. The chain recombines TRBV28 with TRBJ1-1, with D unclear. The specimen was PBMCs, collected after 24 months of ibrutinib treatment. CDR3 amino acids: CASTSTNTEAFF. The CDR3 coding sequence is TGTGCCAGCACCTCGACGAACACTGAAGCTTTCTTT.